These T cell receptor beta chains were read from a single sample in a study of shared clonotypes between healthy human individuals. The method was immunoSEQ multiplex PCR; TCRdb's version includes in-frame clones alone and lacks a portion of them. The table has some 470,000 clones, over 65% seen once. The source material was PBMCs. The receptors originated from a woman between 35 and 50 years old in good health. Some clones in this sample may be carry-over from other donors' samples. The CDR3 runs from the conserved cysteine through the conserved F or W. Fields, in order: CDR3 protein, J gene, V gene, clone size. Size tells how often a clone was seen (once, few, many) or the class of an expanded clone, and some rows leave it out.

CDR3: CASTQGTPSTDTQYF; J: TRBJ2-3; V: TRBV2; size: .
CDR3: CASSLAALAATDTQYF; J: TRBJ2-3; V: TRBV13; size: .
CDR3: CASSQDLAPVAGELFF; J: TRBJ2-2; V: TRBV4-3; size: .
CDR3: CASSFITGELFF; J: TRBJ2-2; V: TRBV5-6; size: .
CDR3: CASSFGRGADTQYF; J: TRBJ2-3; V: TRBV5-1; size: few
CDR3: CASSVDDQGRGAYEQYF; J: TRBJ2-7; V: TRBV9; size: .
CDR3: CASSQRVLPLSYEQYF; J: TRBJ2-7; V: TRBV4-3; size: .
CDR3: CASSLNPWRERSYNEQFF; J: TRBJ2-1; V: TRBV7-3; size: .
CDR3: CASSTRTGGSYNEQFF; J: TRBJ2-1; V: TRBV9; size: .
CDR3: CASSSGQSMVAQHF; J: TRBJ1-5; V: TRBV7-2; size: .
CDR3: CASSQVTGATNEKLFF; J: TRBJ1-4; V: TRBV4-3; size: .
CDR3: CASSMGQGAGQPQHF; J: TRBJ1-5; V: TRBV19; size: .
CDR3: CASSLRMGGETQYF; J: TRBJ2-5; V: TRBV5-1; size: .